These 16 T cell receptor beta chains were sequenced from one sample in a study of CD8+ T cells in alopecia areata. This sample's treatment: oral pan-JAK inhibitor, 5-10 mg twice daily. Extracted RNA was reverse transcribed, and the resulting cDNA served as sequencing template. Libraries were prepared by immunoSEQ multiplex PCR; TCRdb keeps only in-frame clonotypes and omits some of them. The sample has 200,000 to 250,000 clones; less than 75% are singletons. The sequences come from CD4+ T cells sorted from blood, collected at week 4, from a patient treated with tofacitinib. The source of these receptors is a human donor with alopecia areata.

The rearrangement uses TRBV7-9 and TRBJ1-5, with TRBD1 matching over 9 bases. The length of the CDR3 is 16 residues. Germline V gene sequence: CDR1 SEHNR, CDR2 FQNEAQ (reference sequence). Losses at the gene ends were 5 bases for V and 6 bases for J; bases not matched to a gene: 11. The CDR3 DNA reads as TGTGCCAGCAGCCCTCACGGGGACAGGGACCGTCAGCCCCAGCATTTT. The encoded protein is CASSPHGDRDRQPQHF.

The CDR3 spells CSVRATGIAEAFF. CDR3 sequence (DNA): TGCAGCGTTCGTGCTACAGGGATTGCTGAAGCTTTCTTT. V gene TRBV29-1 combines with J gene TRBJ1-1; tentative D call: TRBD1 (6 bases). This CDR3 spans 13 amino acids. Germline CDR1 is SQVTM and CDR2 is ANQGSEA. V was cut by 5 bases and J by 6 bases, with 16 bases left in between.

The count of this clone is one. The chain employs TRBV27 and TRBJ1-2, with a tentative D call TRBD1 (5 bases). In germline, CDR1 is MNHEY, CDR2 SMNVEV (reference sequence). The CDR3 totals 13 residues. V lost 3 bases and J lost 7, with 12 bases in between. Written as DNA, the CDR3 is TGTGCCAGCAGTTTCGGGGGAACCTCTGGCTACACCTTC. Its translation: CASSFGGTSGYTF.

This chain joins TRBV27 and TRBJ1-6; tentative D call: TRBD1 (6 bases). The germline CDR1 and CDR2 sequences are MNHEY and SMNVEV (reference sequence). The CDR3 runs to 14 residues. The ends were cut back, 4 bases at V and 7 bases at J, with 11 bases in the middle. This CDR3 reads CASSSRTVNSPLHF. The CDR3 region has the DNA TGTGCCAGCAGTTCCCGGACAGTCAATTCACCCCTCCACTTT.

This clone showed up just a few times. The V call is TRBV11-2, the J call TRBJ2-5; 8 nucleotides align to TRBD2. The germline gives CDR1 SGHAT, CDR2 FQNNGV. Trimming at V came to 6 bases and at J to 1 base, leaving 7 bases not matched to a gene. The CDR3 is 15 residues long. CDR3 region: CASSLGRGVQETQYF. The CDR3 nucleotides are TGTGCCAGCAGTCTTGGGCGGGGGGTCCAAGAGACCCAGTACTTC.

This clone has just a few counts. This rearrangement joins TRBV5-4 to TRBJ1-2; D is ambiguous. Trimming removed 4 bases from V and 5 bases from J, with 18 bases in between. The length of the CDR3 is 15 residues. Germline values: CDR1 SGHNT, CDR2 YYREEE (reference sequence). In DNA form, the CDR3 reads TGTGCCAGCAGCCCCCTTAGCGAAGGAAGATATGGCTACACCTTC. It is translated as CASSPLSEGRYGYTF.

J is TRBJ1-1 and V is TRBV30; 9 nucleotides agree with TRBD1. With V trimmed by 2 bases and J by 6 bases, 4 bases remained unmatched. The CDR3 runs to 13 residues. Germline CDR1 and CDR2: GTSNPN and SVGIG (reference sequence). The CDR3 DNA reads TGTGCCTGGAGTATGGACAGGGGCTCTGAAGCTTTCTTT. Residues: CAWSMDRGSEAFF.

This clone turned up a few times. The V call is TRBV2, the J call TRBJ2-7; either TRBD1 or TRBD2 may supply D (5 bases each). Germline V gives CDR1 SNHLY, CDR2 FYNNEI. V was shortened by 4 bases and J by 2 bases, with 15 bases between the two germline ends. This CDR3 contains 15 residues. Here the CDR3 reads CASSGGAGRTYEQYF. In nucleotides, the CDR3 is TGTGCCAGCAGTGGAGGGGCAGGCCGAACCTACGAGCAGTACTTC.

The V and J genes are TRBV5-1 and TRBJ1-2; 7 nucleotides agree with TRBD1. After removal of 4 bases from V and 7 bases from J, the junction contained 13 bases not matched to a gene. Germline assignment: CDR1 SGHRS and CDR2 YFSETQ. The CDR3 is 15 residues long. This chain's CDR3 is CASSARDSSQGGYTF. CDR3 sequence (DNA): TGCGCCAGCAGCGCCCGGGACAGCTCCCAGGGTGGCTACACCTTC.

This chain uses TRBV11-2 with TRBJ2-5; perhaps TRBD1 as D (6 bases). The CDR3 loop spans 15 amino acids. V shed 5 bases and J shed 7 bases, with 20 bases lying between them. In germline, CDR1 is SGHAT, CDR2 FQNNGV. The CDR3 bases are TGTGCCAGCAGCCCAAACCCGACAGGCCGGGGGACCCAGTACTTC. Residues: CASSPNPTGRGTQYF.

The J gene is TRBJ1-2, the V gene TRBV25-1, with a tentative D call TRBD1 (6 bases). CDR3 length: 14 residues. Deletions cut 4 bases from V and 8 bases from J, with 17 bases between. Germline V gene data show CDR1 as MGHDK and CDR2 as SYGVNS. CDR3 amino acids: CASSGKDSRGGYTF. Here the CDR3 DNA reads TGTGCCAGCAGTGGTAAGGACAGCCGAGGGGGCTACACCTTC.

This clone was detected many times. The chain combines TRBV2 with TRBJ2-5, with 9 bases matching TRBD1. The germline CDR1 and CDR2 sequences are SNHLY and FYNNEI. The J segment lost 5 bases and the V segment lost 6 bases, leaving 13 bases of the junction unmatched. This CDR3 comprises 16 residues. The CDR3 protein is CASRPLGQGESETQYF. DNA of the CDR3: TGTGCCAGCAGGCCGCTGGGACAGGGTGAGAGTGAGACCCAGTACTTC. Together with reference TRBV2 and TRBJ2-5, the CDR3 gives the full variable domain: EPEVTQTPSHQVTQMGQEVILRCVPISNHLYFYWYRQILGQKVEFLVSFYNNEISEKSEIFDDQFSVERPDGSNFTLKIRSTKLEDSAMYFCASRPLGQGESETQYFGPGTRLLVL.

This clone occurred a few times. This sequence joins TRBV29-1 and TRBJ2-3, with TRBD2 identical over 7 bases. V lost 6 bases to trimming and J lost 2 bases; unmatched junction nucleotides: 11. The CDR3 extends over 15 amino acids. Germline CDR1 is SQVTM and CDR2 is ANQGSEA. CDR3 amino acids: CSVGVSGETTDTQYF. The CDR3 DNA is TGCAGCGTGGGGGTCAGCGGGGAAACCACAGATACGCAGTATTTT.

The V gene is TRBV4-1, the J gene TRBJ1-2, with 11 bases aligning to TRBD1. This CDR3 is built from 14 residues. The germline gives CDR1 MGHRA, CDR2 YSYEKL. With 3 bases clipped from V and 8 bases from J, the junction kept 5 bases outside the gene matches. The CDR3 coding sequence is TGCGCCAGCAGCCAGCCGGGGACAGGGGGAGGCTACACCTTC. Amino acid sequence: CASSQPGTGGGYTF.

J is TRBJ2-3 and V is TRBV20-1; D is undetermined. The V end lost 6 bases, the J end lost 0 bases, and 4 bases lay between the germline ends. The CDR3 sequence is 11 residues long. CDR1 and CDR2 from the germline V gene are DFQATT and SNEGSKA (reference sequence). CDR3 DNA: TGCAGTGCGGATAGCACAGATACGCAGTATTTT. Its protein is CSADSTDTQYF.

The table lists this clone with a few counts. This sequence joins TRBV6-1 and TRBJ1-6; weak D call: TRBD1 (6 bases). Trimming shortened V by 3 bases and J by 9 bases, and 15 bases separated the two germline ends. The CDR3 consists of 15 residues. The germline CDR1 and CDR2 sequences are MNHNS and SASEGT. CDR3 in DNA: TGTGCCAGCAGTGATACCGGGAGGGGGTTTTCACCCCTCCACTTT. Its translation is CASSDTGRGFSPLHF.